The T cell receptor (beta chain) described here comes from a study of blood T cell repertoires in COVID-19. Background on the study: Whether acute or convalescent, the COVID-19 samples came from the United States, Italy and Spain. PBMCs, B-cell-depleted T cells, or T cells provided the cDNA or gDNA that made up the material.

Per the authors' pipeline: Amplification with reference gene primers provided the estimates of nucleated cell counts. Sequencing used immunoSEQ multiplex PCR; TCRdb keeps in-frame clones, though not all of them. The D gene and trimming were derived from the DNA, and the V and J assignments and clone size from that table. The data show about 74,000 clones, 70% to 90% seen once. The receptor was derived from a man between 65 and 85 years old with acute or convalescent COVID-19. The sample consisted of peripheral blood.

The CDR3 loop is CASSIAGAHTGELFF. CDR3 DNA sequence: TGTGCCAGCAGCATAGCGGGAGCGCACACCGGGGAGCTGTTTTTT. This sequence joins TRBV6-5 and TRBJ2-2, with 9 bases matching TRBD2. V dropped 6 bases and J dropped 3; count of bases not matched to a gene: 5. The germline V gene encodes CDR1 MNHEY and CDR2 SVGAGI. The CDR3 spans 15 residues.